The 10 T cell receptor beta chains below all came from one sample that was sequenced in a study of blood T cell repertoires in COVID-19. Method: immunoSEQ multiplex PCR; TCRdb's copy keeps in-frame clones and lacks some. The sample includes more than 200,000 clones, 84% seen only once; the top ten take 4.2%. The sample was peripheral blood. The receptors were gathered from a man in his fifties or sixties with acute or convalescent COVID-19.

The CDR3 region has the DNA TGTGCCAGCACCCCCCAGGGCCAGTATAATTCACCCCTCCACTTT. It translates to CASTPQGQYNSPLHF. The gene calls are TRBV27 and TRBJ1-6, with D possibly being TRBD1 (5 bases). The CDR3 is made up of 15 amino acids. CDR1 MNHEY and CDR2 SMNVEV come from the germline V gene (reference sequence). V was pared by 7 bases and J by 4 bases, with 14 bases between.

Written as DNA, the CDR3 is TGTGCCAGCAGCTTAATCCCAGGTACAACCTACGAGCAGTACTTC. This sequence encodes CASSLIPGTTYEQYF. The chain uses TRBV7-9 and TRBJ2-7; no reliable D call. Germline V CDR1 and CDR2: SEHNR, FQNEAQ (reference sequence). Trimming shortened V by 2 bases and J by 2 bases, and 13 bases separated the two germline ends. The CDR3 loop spans 15 amino acids.

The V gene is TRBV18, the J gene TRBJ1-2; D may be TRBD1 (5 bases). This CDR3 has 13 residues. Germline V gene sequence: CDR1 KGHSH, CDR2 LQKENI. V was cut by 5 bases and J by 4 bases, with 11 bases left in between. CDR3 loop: CASSSRALYGYTF. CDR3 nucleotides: TGTGCCAGCTCATCCAGGGCTCTCTATGGCTACACCTTC.

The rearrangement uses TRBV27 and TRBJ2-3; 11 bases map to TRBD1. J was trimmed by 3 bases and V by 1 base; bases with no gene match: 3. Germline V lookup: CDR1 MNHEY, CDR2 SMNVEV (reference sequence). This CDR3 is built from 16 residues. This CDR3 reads CASSLWTGGRTDTQYF. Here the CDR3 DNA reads TGTGCCAGCAGTTTATGGACAGGGGGCAGGACAGATACGCAGTATTTT.

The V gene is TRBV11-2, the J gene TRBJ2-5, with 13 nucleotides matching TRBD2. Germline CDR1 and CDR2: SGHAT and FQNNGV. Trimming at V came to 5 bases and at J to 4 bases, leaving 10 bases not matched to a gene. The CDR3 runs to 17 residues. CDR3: CASSPKLAGGPGETQYF. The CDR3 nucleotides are TGTGCCAGCAGCCCCAAACTAGCGGGGGGGCCGGGAGAGACCCAGTACTTC.

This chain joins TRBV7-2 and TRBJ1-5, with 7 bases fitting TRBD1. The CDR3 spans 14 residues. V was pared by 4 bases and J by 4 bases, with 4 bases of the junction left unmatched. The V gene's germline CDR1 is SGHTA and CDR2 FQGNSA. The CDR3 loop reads CASSYGTANQPQHF. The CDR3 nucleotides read TGTGCCAGCAGCTACGGGACAGCTAATCAGCCCCAGCATTTT.

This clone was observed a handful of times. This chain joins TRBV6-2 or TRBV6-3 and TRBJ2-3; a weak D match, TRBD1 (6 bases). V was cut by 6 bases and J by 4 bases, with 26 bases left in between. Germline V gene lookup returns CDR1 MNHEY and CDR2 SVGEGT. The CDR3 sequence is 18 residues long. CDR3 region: CASSLKGDRLIRADTQYF. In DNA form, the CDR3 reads TGTGCCAGCAGCCTGAAGGGCGACAGGCTGATTAGGGCAGATACGCAGTATTTT.

CDR3 nucleotide sequence: TGCGCCAGCCAGTTAACGGACAGATCGAGCACAGATACGCAGTATTTT. It encodes CASQLTDRSSTDTQYF. The chain links TRBV5-1 to TRBJ2-3, with D perhaps matching TRBD1 (6 bases). Germline assignment: CDR1 SGHRS and CDR2 YFSETQ. This CDR3 is built from 16 residues. Trimming stripped 7 bases from V and 0 bases from J, with 18 bases between.

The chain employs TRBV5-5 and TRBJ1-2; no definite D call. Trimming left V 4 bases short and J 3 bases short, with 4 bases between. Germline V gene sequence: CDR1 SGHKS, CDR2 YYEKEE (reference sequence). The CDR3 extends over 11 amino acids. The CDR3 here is CASSPDYGYTF. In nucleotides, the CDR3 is TGTGCCAGCAGCCCCGACTATGGCTACACCTTC.

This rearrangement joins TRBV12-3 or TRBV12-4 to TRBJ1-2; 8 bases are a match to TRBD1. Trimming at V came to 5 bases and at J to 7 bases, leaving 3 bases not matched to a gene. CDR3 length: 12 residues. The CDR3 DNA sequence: TGTGCCAGCAGTGCCGGGACAGGTGGCTACACCTTC. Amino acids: CASSAGTGGYTF.